These 10 T cell receptor beta chains were sequenced from one sample in a study of lymphopenia after photon versus proton radiotherapy. The protocol was immunoSEQ multiplex PCR, while the TCRdb copy is restricted to in-frame clones and leaves out a portion. The sample lists around 70,000 clones; roughly 90% were seen once. The sequenced sample was peripheral blood, obtained from a patient treated with photon-based radiotherapy. These receptors came from a middle-aged woman with cholangiocarcinoma.

The V and J genes are TRBV30 and TRBJ1-2; 8 bases agree with TRBD1. This CDR3 is 12 amino acids long. V was pared by 2 bases and J by 13 bases, with 9 bases of the junction left unmatched. Germline CDR1 reads GTSNPN; CDR2 reads SVGIG (reference sequence). CDR3 sequence reads: CAWSPRQGKFTF. CDR3 DNA sequence: TGTGCCTGGAGTCCGCGACAGGGGAAATTCACCTTC. Looking up the rest from reference TRBV30 and TRBJ1-2 gives the full variable domain: SQTIHQWPATLVQPVGSPLSLECTVEGTSNPNLYWYRQAAGRGLQLLFYSVGIGQISSEVPQNLSASRPQDRQFILSSKKLLLSDSGFYLCAWSPRQGKFTFGSGTRLTVV.

The chain combines TRBV5-1 with TRBJ2-7; D not certain. The CDR3 consists of 12 residues. V was clipped by 4 bases and J by 4 bases, with 9 bases between them. From germline, CDR1 is SGHRS and CDR2 YFSETQ. CDR3 amino acids: CASSVNPYEQYF. Here the CDR3 DNA reads TGCGCCAGCAGCGTGAACCCATACGAGCAGTACTTC.

This chain connects TRBV10-1 to TRBJ2-2, with D maybe TRBD1 (7 bases). The ends were cut back, 3 bases at V and 6 bases at J, with 8 bases in the middle. CDR1 WNHNN and CDR2 SYGVQD come from the germline V gene (reference sequence). This CDR3 is 13 amino acids long. CDR3 DNA: TGCGCCAGCAGTGACAGGGGGGCCGGGGAGCTGTTTTTT. It is translated as CASSDRGAGELFF.

This chain uses TRBV7-2 with TRBJ2-7; 9 bases agree with TRBD1. V lost 1 base and J lost 3; bases outside the gene matches: 4. The CDR3 runs 15 residues. Looked up from germline, CDR1 is SGHTA and CDR2 is FQGNSA. The DNA of the CDR3 is TGTGCCAGCAGCTTAGGTACAGGGGGCCGCTACGAGCAGTACTTC. It is translated as CASSLGTGGRYEQYF. The variable domain in full, with the rest retrieved from reference TRBV7-2 and TRBJ2-7, is GAGVSQSPSNKVTEKGKDVELRCDPISGHTALYWYRQSLGQGLEFLIYFQGNSAPDKSGLPSDRFSAERTGGSVSTLTIQRTQQEDSAVYLCASSLGTGGRYEQYFGPGTRLTVT.

This chain connects TRBV10-3 to TRBJ1-2, with D unclear. V was pared by 3 bases and J by 4 bases, with 6 bases between. There are 12 residues in the CDR3. In germline, CDR1 is ENHRY, CDR2 SYGVKD. The chain's CDR3 is CAISDGSYGYTF. The CDR3 coding sequence is TGTGCCATCAGTGACGGCAGCTATGGCTACACCTTC.

The V and J genes are TRBV11-1 and TRBJ1-1, with 7 nucleotides matching TRBD1. J lost 7 bases, V lost 6 bases, and 8 bases had no gene match. This CDR3 region has 13 residues. Germline loops: CDR1 SGHAT, CDR2 FQDESV (reference sequence). This CDR3 reads CASRSIGGGEAFF. CDR3 nucleotides: TGTGCCAGCAGGTCTATAGGGGGCGGTGAAGCTTTCTTT.

The chain couples TRBV10-3 to TRBJ1-1, with a possible D match to TRBD1 (5 bases). V was clipped by 1 base and J by 4 bases, with 10 bases between them. Germline V gene data show CDR1 as ENHRY and CDR2 as SYGVKD. CDR3 length equals 14 residues. CDR3 sequence reads: CAISEFDSSTEAFF. The CDR3 region has the DNA TGTGCCATCAGTGAGTTCGACAGCAGCACTGAAGCTTTCTTT.

The chain is built from TRBV27 and TRBJ1-2, with TRBD1 matching 9 bases. Looked up from germline, CDR1 is MNHEY and CDR2 is SMNVEV (reference sequence). This CDR3 has 13 amino acids. Trimming removed 4 bases from V and 4 bases from J; junction bases left unmatched: 1. CDR3: CASSWDRAYGYTF. The CDR3 DNA reads as TGTGCCAGCAGTTGGGACAGGGCCTATGGCTACACCTTC.

The gene calls are TRBV6-5 and TRBJ1-2; D is possibly TRBD1 (6 bases). Trimming pared 5 bases from V and 6 bases from J, leaving 16 bases between. Per germline, CDR1 MNHEY and CDR2 SVGAGI. The CDR3 totals 14 residues. CDR3 sequence reads: CASSIQGGANGYTF. As DNA, the CDR3 is TGTGCCAGCAGTATACAGGGCGGGGCGAATGGCTACACCTTC.

V is TRBV5-1 and J is TRBJ1-1, with D possibly matching TRBD1 (6 bases). Trimming pared 7 bases from V and 5 bases from J, leaving 18 bases between. This CDR3 region has 14 residues. Germline assignment: CDR1 SGHRS and CDR2 YFSETQ. This CDR3 reads CASYPQTGRTEAFF. In nucleotides, the CDR3 is TGCGCCAGCTACCCTCAGACAGGACGGACTGAAGCTTTCTTT.